This T cell receptor (beta chain) stems from a study of T-cell memory formation after mild COVID-19. This clonotype occurred a few times. TCRdb passed the 5' RACE reads through MiXCR, listing each CDR3 protein once. The top ten hold roughly 23% of the sample, which has 250,000 or so distinct CDR3 sequences, over 15% seen once. This CDR3 is 15 amino acids long. CDR1 and CDR2 from the germline V gene are LGHNA and YNFKEQ. Trimming at V came to 6 bases and at J to 6 bases, leaving 9 bases not matched to a gene. The material sequenced was PBMCs or a T cell subset sorted from them (not recorded which). The chain carries TRBV4-2 and TRBJ2-2; 8 positions match TRBD1. The sequence was collected from a man in his late teens or twenties who had mild COVID-19 (a few samples of this study predate the infection). Cell type and time point are not known. In DNA, the CDR3 is TGTGCCAGCAGACGGGACAGGAGTTCCGCCGGGGAGCTGTTTTTT. Protein sequence: CASRRDRSSAGELFF.